These T cell receptor beta chains were read from a single sample in a study of blood T cell repertoires in COVID-19. Using immunoSEQ multiplex PCR, the repertoire was profiled, and TCRdb retains in-frame clones only, with some absent. The table includes about 45,000 clones, about 86% detected once. The source material was peripheral blood. These receptor sequences come from a human donor in a cohort sampled during active COVID-19. CDR3s include the opening cysteine and the closing phenylalanine or tryptophan. A D gene is named only where the DNA matches it firmly. Rows may omit the clone size; those that give it use once, few, many or a size class.

clone_size j_call v_call d_call cdr3_aa cdr3_nt
few TRBJ2-7 TRBV30 TRBD1 CAWSGLRAGGFEQYF TGTGCCTGGAGTGGCCTCAGGGCAGGGGGCTTCGAGCAGTACTTC
NA TRBJ2-2 TRBV7-9 NA CASRFGMDTGELFF TGTGCCAGCAGGTTCGGTATGGACACCGGGGAGCTGTTTTTT
NA TRBJ2-7 TRBV11-2 NA CASSFLQPSLTSYEQYF TGTGCCAGCAGCTTCCTCCAGCCTAGCCTTACTTCCTACGAGCAGTACTTC
NA TRBJ2-3 TRBV24-1 TRBD1 CATSDAGQEDTDTQYF TGTGCCACCAGTGATGCGGGACAGGAAGACACAGATACGCAGTATTTT
NA TRBJ1-5 TRBV7-9 TRBD1 CASSLGLAGTGDQPQHF TGTGCCAGCAGCTTAGGATTAGCTGGGACAGGCGATCAGCCCCAGCATTTT
NA TRBJ1-6 TRBV4-1 NA CASSQGGGSYNSPLHF TGCGCCAGCAGCCAAGGAGGGGGCTCCTATAATTCACCCCTCCACTTT
NA TRBJ2-2 TRBV11-3 NA CASSFLSGAGELFF TGTGCCAGCAGCTTTCTATCCGGGGCCGGGGAGCTGTTTTTT
once TRBJ2-7 TRBV18 NA CASSPATGRYEQYF TGTGCCAGCTCACCGGCGACAGGGAGGTACGAGCAGTACTTC
NA TRBJ1-1 TRBV5-1 NA CASSAEQGNTEAFF TGCGCCAGCAGCGCCGAACAGGGAAACACTGAAGCTTTCTTT
NA TRBJ1-1 TRBV9 TRBD1 CASSGTGPTEAFF TGTGCCAGCAGCGGGACAGGTCCCACTGAAGCTTTCTTT
NA TRBJ2-6 TRBV2 NA CASSVGASGANVLTF TGTGCCAGCAGTGTTGGGGCCTCTGGGGCCAACGTCCTGACTTTC
NA TRBJ2-7 TRBV5-1 NA CASSLGVLFYEQYF TGCGCCAGCAGCTTGGGAGTGCTTTTCTACGAGCAGTACTTC
NA TRBJ2-3 TRBV7-2 TRBD1 CASSQRTGQDLNTQYF TGTGCCAGCAGCCAAAGGACCGGACAGGATCTGAATACGCAGTATTTT
NA TRBJ2-3 TRBV3-1/TRBV3-2 NA CASSKRPSGTDTQYF TGTGCCAGCAGCAAAAGGCCTAGCGGCACAGATACGCAGTATTTT
NA TRBJ2-3 TRBV5-4 TRBD1 CASSPLVGQGTDTQYF TGTGCCAGCAGCCCCCTCGTAGGACAGGGCACAGATACGCAGTATTTT
NA TRBJ2-7 TRBV7-2 TRBD2 CASSLRREGYEQYF TGTGCCAGCAGCCTCCGGCGGGAGGGTTACGAGCAGTACTTC
NA TRBJ2-3 TRBV14 TRBD2 CASSQGWTSGATDTQYF TGTGCCAGCAGCCAGGGATGGACTAGCGGGGCCACAGATACGCAGTATTTT
NA TRBJ1-1 TRBV29-1 TRBD1 CSASRRGTGNTEAFF TGCAGCGCCTCCCGGAGGGGGACAGGGAACACTGAAGCTTTCTTT